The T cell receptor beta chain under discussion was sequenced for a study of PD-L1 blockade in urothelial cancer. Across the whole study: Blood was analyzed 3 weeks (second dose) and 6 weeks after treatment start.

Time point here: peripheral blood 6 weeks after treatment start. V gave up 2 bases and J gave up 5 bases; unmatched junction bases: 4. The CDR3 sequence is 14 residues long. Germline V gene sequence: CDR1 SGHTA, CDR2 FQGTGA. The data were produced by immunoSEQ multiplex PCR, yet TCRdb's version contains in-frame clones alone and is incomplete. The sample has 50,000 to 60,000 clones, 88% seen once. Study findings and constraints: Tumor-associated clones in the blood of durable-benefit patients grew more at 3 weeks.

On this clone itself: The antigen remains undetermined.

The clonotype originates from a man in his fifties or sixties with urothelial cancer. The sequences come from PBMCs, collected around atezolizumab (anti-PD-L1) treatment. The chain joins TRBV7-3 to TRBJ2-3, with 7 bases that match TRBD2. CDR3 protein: CASSLSPGGDTQYF. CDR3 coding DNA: TGTGCCAGCAGCTTATCGCCGGGGGGAGATACGCAGTATTTT. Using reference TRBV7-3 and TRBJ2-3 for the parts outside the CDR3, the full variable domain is GAGVSQTPSNKVTEKGKYVELRCDPISGHTALYWYRQSLGQGPEFLIYFQGTGAADDSGLPNDRFFAVRPEGSVSTLKIQRTERGDSAVYLCASSLSPGGDTQYFGPGTRLTVL.